This record covers a single TCR beta chain. Its antigen is undetermined. This sample is part of a study of long-term antiretroviral therapy in people with HIV. Study-wide findings and caveats: HIV repertoires had narrower CDR3 length ranges than controls.

Losses at the gene ends were 0 bases for V and 1 base for J; bases not matched to a gene: 9. The CDR3 spans 18 residues. Germline V gene sequence: CDR1 MGHRA, CDR2 YSYEKL. Researchers ran immunoSEQ v3.0 at survey level. Clones were sequenced by immunoSEQ multiplex PCR, and TCRdb holds only the in-frame ones, with some missing. The data show approximately 25,000 clones, approximately 93% seen once. Sequenced material: unsorted PBMCs, taken 7.6 years after starting antiretroviral therapy. The V and J genes are TRBV4-1 and TRBJ1-1, with 9 nucleotides matching TRBD1. The origin of this receptor is a woman aged 35 to 49 with HIV. The CDR3 sequence: CASSQDKSRQGENTEAFF. The CDR3 DNA sequence: TGCGCCAGCAGCCAAGATAAATCGAGACAGGGGGAGAACACTGAAGCTTTCTTT.